This T cell receptor beta chain was profiled in a study of T cell repertoires in aging, cancer and after chemotherapy (dated by TCRdb to about 2019). For context, the study as a whole: Six donor age groups were covered, ranging from 30 or younger up to 70 or older, and each group contained at least three individuals. In the hematological group, paired pre- and post-chemotherapy samples were obtained from chronic lymphocytic leukemia patients treated with fludarabine- or bendamustine-based regimens. In total, the full dataset held about 8.8 million TCR reads. To look at immunoaging and at how T cells reconstitute after chemotherapy, the study profiled TCR beta repertoires in peripheral blood from both healthy donors and cancer patients. The cohort comprised some 220 cancer patients, 94 with hematological and around 120 with solid cancers, plus 95 healthy donors as a reference group.

This clonotype is described as medium-sized (0.01 to 0.1%). This clone's antigen is unknown. Base quality data are lacking; no much larger clone is found one base away. The CDR3 has 15 amino acids, counting the end cysteine and phenylalanine. CDR3 DNA is the only sequence kept; it has 45 bases, read in frame from the first base. After removal of 3 bases from V and 7 bases from J, the junction retains 7 bases not matched to a gene. TCR beta rearrangements were amplified from genomic DNA extracted from peripheral blood rather than from sorted cells or RNA. What the work shows at the level of the full study, not this receptor alone: In healthy donors, the decline in TCR diversity with age was mainly due to loss of richness, whereas in cancer patients loss of evenness also played a role. Compared with age-matched healthy donors, untreated patients with hematological or solid cancers had significantly lower TCR diversity and higher clonality in blood. According to the authors, the repertoire data do not permit conclusions about immunological memory after chemotherapy. An increase in median generation probability over the chemotherapy interval was observed in both cancer cohorts, suggesting that the repertoire was reconstituted through rebound thymic output. Lymphoid organ infiltration was present in the hematological cancer patients, and this infiltration may itself impair thymic emigration or the expansion of peripheral T cells.

Using a mixed TRB-A/B primer pool, multiplex touch-down PCR amplified rearranged TRB sequences covering the V, D and J segments. Two consecutive PCR reactions with Phusion HS II polymerase added Illumina adapters and sample indices to the amplicons. After gel purification with the NucleoSpin Gel and PCR Clean-up kit, the amplicons were checked using Qubit and an Agilent 2100 Bioanalyzer. Sequencing of libraries was carried out on an Illumina MiSeq in 600-cycle, single-indexed, paired-end runs. The study's own analysis went as follows. TRB sequences were processed with MiXCR versions 2.12 and 3.0.5. A clone was defined as each unique CDR3 nucleotide sequence, and only productive sequences supported by at least two reads were kept. Repertoire metrics included Shannon diversity, evenness, clonality (one minus evenness), and alpha-parameterized diversity profiles from alpha 0 to 5. Generation probabilities of clones in paired pre- and post-chemotherapy samples were computed with the IGoR algorithm. TCRdb itself trimmed the public reads at Q25 with fastp, ran MiXCR and retained productive beta chains. Every entry covers one CDR3 protein and lists the most common genes and DNA from its rows. The V and J calls and clone size come from TCRdb's table, not from the authors' own analysis. Within this sample are more than 3,500 distinct CDR3 sequences, with 26% of them counted one time only. Clones ranked in the top ten supply 47% of the sample.

This TCR was recovered from a human donor with a blood cancer. The sequenced sample consisted of blood. The chain is encoded by TRBV12-3 or TRBV12-4 joined to TRBJ2-2; 8 bases in the junction line up with TRBD2. The CDR3 amino acid sequence is: CASSLRSGTSGELFF. The sequence in DNA is TGTGCCAGCAGTTTGCGTAGCGGGACAAGCGGGGAGCTGTTTTTT.